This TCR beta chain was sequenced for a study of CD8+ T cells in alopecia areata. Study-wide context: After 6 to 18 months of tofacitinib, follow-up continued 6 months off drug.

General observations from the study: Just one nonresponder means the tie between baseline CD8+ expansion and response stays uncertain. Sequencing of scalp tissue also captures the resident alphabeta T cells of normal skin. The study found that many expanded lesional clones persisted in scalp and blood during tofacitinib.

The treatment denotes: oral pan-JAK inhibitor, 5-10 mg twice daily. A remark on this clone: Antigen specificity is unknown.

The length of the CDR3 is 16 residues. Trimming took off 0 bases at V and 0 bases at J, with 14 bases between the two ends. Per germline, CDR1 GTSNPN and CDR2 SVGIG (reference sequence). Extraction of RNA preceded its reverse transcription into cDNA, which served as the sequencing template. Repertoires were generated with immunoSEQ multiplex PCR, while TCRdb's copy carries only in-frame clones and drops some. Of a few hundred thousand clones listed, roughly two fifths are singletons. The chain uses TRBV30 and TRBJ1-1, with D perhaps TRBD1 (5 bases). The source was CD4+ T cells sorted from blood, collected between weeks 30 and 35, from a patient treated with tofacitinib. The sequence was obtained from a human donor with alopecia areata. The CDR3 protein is CAWSVRQSRMNTEAFF. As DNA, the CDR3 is TGTGCCTGGAGTGTACGACAGAGCCGCATGAACACTGAAGCTTTCTTT.